This TCR beta chain was recorded in a study of CD8+ T cells in alopecia areata (dated by TCRdb to 2017 to 2018). Regarding the complete study: Treated patients were enrolled in an open-label pilot trial of oral tofacitinib, 5 to 10 mg twice daily, for moderate-to-severe alopecia areata. Tofacitinib was administered for 6 to 18 months, and 6 months of follow-up off drug were then conducted to assess delayed response and recurrence. In both human patients and the C3H/HeJ mouse model, the study applied high-throughput TCRbeta sequencing to look at T cell clonal expansion in alopecia areata. Human TCRbeta sequencing covered scalp tissue and sorted CD4+ and CD8+ peripheral blood T cells from patchy and totalis/universalis alopecia areata patients and healthy controls. Patients on tofacitinib were biopsied at baseline and after 4 and 24 weeks of treatment, and several of the patients also had a later scalp biopsy. Scalp clonality was compared among normal scalp (n=4), patchy alopecia areata scalp (n=8), and alopecia totalis/universalis scalp (n=8). RNA came from the PAXgene miRNA kit for fixed scalp, the miRNeasy kit for PBMCs, and the RNeasy kit for mouse skin. immunoSEQ multiplex PCR using 35 Vbeta forward primers and 13 Jbeta reverse primers was used to amplify TCRbeta CDR3 regions. Study-wide conclusions, independent of this receptor: Shared TCR sequences between patients were less evident than in mice, which may be partly attributable to HLA diversity in the patient population. Compared with normal scalp, lesional scalp, particularly in alopecia totalis/universalis, had higher clonality and more expanded CD8+ clones, which suggests antigenic drive. Unlike mouse skin, which is dominated by gammadelta T cells, normal human skin has resident alphabeta T cells that are also sequenced, and this complicates analysis of the scalp TCR repertoire.

Reading the label with the study, this specimen's time point is: baseline before oral tofacitinib. Lesional scalp punch biopsies and peripheral blood were collected from alopecia areata patients. PBMCs were isolated by density centrifugation and stained for CD3, CD4 and CD8, after which CD4+ and CD8+ T cells were sorted on a FACSAria. With respect to this clone: No cognate antigen has been identified for it. Nothing much larger sits one base from this clone, and base qualities are not available.

Counted from cysteine to phenylalanine, this CDR3 has 18 amino acids. Only CDR3 DNA remains: 54 bases, in frame from the first base. The germline V gene (reference sequence) gives CDR1 as LNHNV and CDR2 as YYDKDF. From V the trimming removes 0 bases and from J it removes 4 bases, while the gene matches leave 11 bases of the junction unaccounted for. Library generation was performed with the immunoSEQ multiplex PCR assay. RNA was extracted from all samples and reverse transcribed into cDNA, which served as template for TCR sequencing. First-strand cDNA was synthesized with SuperScript III using a 2:1 mix of oligo-dT and random hexamers. A synthetic immune receptor repertoire was used to gauge amplification bias, and whatever bias remained was removed computationally. The paper's processing steps were these. After raw reads were preprocessed to remove errors, the CDR3 was defined following IMGT conventions as running from the conserved cysteine to phenylalanine. Clonality was calculated as 1 minus Shannon entropy normalized by log2 of the number of productive unique TCRs. Scalp TCRbeta sequences were cross-referenced with sorted blood CD4 and CD8 repertoires so that the CD4 or CD8 identity of scalp clones could be inferred. This is the immuneACCESS table as TCRdb keeps it, with only in-frame sequences that have V and J called. A part of the clones is gone; compared with another copy, unresolved V genes explain less than half, and the rest is unexplained. V, J and clone size were drawn from that table, and D and trimming were deduced from the DNA. In all, the sample holds 200,000 to 250,000 clones, and roughly 69% of those were seen once. Around 1.2% of the sample lies in the top ten.

This specimen consisted of CD4+ T cells sorted from blood, obtained at week 0. The sequence was collected from a human donor with alopecia areata. The chain couples TRBV15 to TRBJ1-5; 8 central nucleotides agree with TRBD1. The CDR3 protein is CATSRDLIRQGRNQPQHF. In nucleotide form, the sequence is TGTGCCACCAGCAGAGATTTGATACGACAGGGGAGAAATCAGCCCCAGCATTTT.